The source of this T cell receptor (beta chain) is a study of CD8 T cells in ankylosing spondylitis. Study-level results: CD8+ cells made up the disease-linked clones, which were relatively rare in peripheral blood. Enrichment of disease-linked clones was reportedly significant in matched ankylosing spondylitis synovial fluid. What seemed typical of ankylosing spondylitis blood was a TCR beta motif built from 8 or 9 highly homologous variants. Earlier studies detected some motif variants in reactive arthritis synovial fluid and blood.

Making the TCR beta libraries involved quantitative 5'-RACE with molecular barcodes. MiXCR was run by TCRdb on the 5' RACE reads, yielding one entry per CDR3 protein. The sample holds about 390,000 distinct CDR3 sequences, about a fifth seen once. As concerns this clonotype: The antigen is not known.

Sample: blood, either unsorted or a sorted T cell fraction (not recorded which). This TCR was recovered from a male donor with ankylosing spondylitis.

This CDR3 is CSYGTGISYEQYF. The CDR3 DNA reads as TGCAGCTACGGGACAGGGATCTCCTACGAGCAGTACTTC. The chain links TRBV29-1 to TRBJ2-7, with 9 bases aligning to TRBD1. The CDR3 has 13 residues. J gave up 0 bases and V 8 bases, and 5 bases lay outside the gene matches. CDR1 is SQVTM and CDR2 is ANQGSEA in the germline V gene.